This passage covers 15 T cell receptor beta chains from one sample sequenced in a study of spatial heterogeneity in lung cancer. MiXCR, run by TCRdb on the 5' RACE reads, gives a single entry per CDR3 protein. The data contain 40,000 to 50,000 distinct CDR3 sequences, around 13% of them singletons. Time point meaning: sample taken at primary tumor resection. Frozen PBMC, nontumor lung or tumor provided whole RNA, which was sequenced unsorted. The sample consisted of PBMCs, taken at surgery. The source is a male donor with early-stage non-small cell lung cancer.

The chain carries TRBV20-1 and TRBJ2-1; D is perhaps TRBD1 or TRBD2 (6 bases each). The CDR3 runs to 13 residues. Germline V gene lookup returns CDR1 DFQATT and CDR2 SNEGSKA (reference sequence). The ends were cut back, 5 bases at V and 8 bases at J, with 16 bases in the middle. The DNA of the CDR3 is TGCAGTGCTCCCCGGGGGCAGGGAGATGAGCAGTTCTTC. Protein sequence: CSAPRGQGDEQFF.

This clonotype was seen many times. The genes are TRBV7-6 and TRBJ2-7; D assignment may be TRBD1 or TRBD2 (6 bases each). Trimming shortened V by 5 bases and J by 2 bases, and 19 bases separated the two germline ends. Germline V lookup: CDR1 SGHVS, CDR2 FNYEAQ. This CDR3 spans 16 amino acids. CDR3 region: CASSPVGGSGPYEQYF. The CDR3 DNA is TGTGCCAGCAGCCCTGTAGGGGGTAGCGGCCCCTACGAGCAGTACTTC.

A few counts support this clonotype. The chain carries TRBV5-1 and TRBJ1-3; 10 bases are a match to TRBD1. This CDR3 has 14 amino acids. CDR1 SGHRS and CDR2 YFSETQ come from the germline V gene. Trimming at V came to 3 bases and at J to 5 bases, leaving 2 bases not matched to a gene. The CDR3 DNA reads TGCGCCAGCAGCTCGACAGGGGGCCGAAACACCATATATTTT. It encodes CASSSTGGRNTIYF.

CDR3 DNA: TGTGCCAGCAGTACACGATGGGGTCACACTGAAGCTTTCTTT. Translated, it gives CASSTRWGHTEAFF. The chain uses TRBV28 and TRBJ1-1; no definite D call. V was clipped by 5 bases and J by 3 bases, with 13 bases between them. The CDR3 contains 14 residues. Per germline, CDR1 MDHEN and CDR2 SYDVKM.

This clonotype was detected many times. This chain uses TRBV10-3 with TRBJ1-1; possible D gene TRBD1, 6 bases. Germline-derived CDR1 and CDR2 are ENHRY and SYGVKD. V was shortened by 2 bases and J by 0 bases, with 7 bases between the two germline ends. The length of the CDR3 is 14 residues. CDR3 sequence: CAISERGLNTEAFF. The DNA of the CDR3 is TGTGCCATCAGTGAGAGGGGGTTGAACACTGAAGCTTTCTTT.

The V and J genes are TRBV11-2 and TRBJ2-5; no reliable D call. Trimming removed 0 bases at V and 4 bases at J, with 12 bases between. This CDR3 spans 15 amino acids. CDR1 and CDR2 from the germline V gene are SGHAT and FQNNGV. DNA of the CDR3: TGTGCCAGCAGCTTAGACCCGATAGCAAGAGAGACCCAGTACTTC. It specifies CASSLDPIARETQYF.

This chain connects TRBV6-1 to TRBJ2-1, with D perhaps TRBD2 (5 bases). Trimming removed 5 bases at V and 8 bases at J, with 19 bases between. The germline V gene encodes CDR1 MNHNS and CDR2 SASEGT. The CDR3 sequence is 15 residues long. CDR3: CASSTTRALGDEQFF. CDR3 DNA: TGTGCCAGCAGTACAACTAGGGCCCTCGGCGATGAGCAGTTCTTC.

Here the CDR3 reads CASSKGPHGPESNQPQHF. DNA of the CDR3: TGTGCCAGCAGCAAAGGCCCACACGGGCCGGAGAGCAATCAGCCCCAGCATTTT. The V call is TRBV21-1, the J call TRBJ1-5. TRBV21-1 is designated a pseudogene. The CDR3 extends over 18 amino acids.

The gene calls are TRBV5-1 and TRBJ1-4; 8 bases map to TRBD1. V shed 4 bases and J 7 bases; nucleotides not matched to a gene: 9. The CDR3 totals 15 residues. The V gene's germline CDR1 is SGHRS and CDR2 YFSETQ. In DNA form, the CDR3 reads TGCGCCAGCAGCGATGGGACAGGCCGAGGTGAAAAACTGTTTTTT. As protein: CASSDGTGRGEKLFF.

The V call is TRBV28, the J call TRBJ2-1, with D possibly called TRBD1 or TRBD2 (5 bases each). Trimming pared 3 bases from V and 3 bases from J, leaving 15 bases between. This CDR3 region has 16 residues. Germline values: CDR1 MDHEN, CDR2 SYDVKM. The CDR3 DNA follows: TGTGCCAGCAGTTTGGGTGCGGCAGGGAGCTACAATGAGCAGTTCTTC. Residues: CASSLGAAGSYNEQFF. The full variable domain, completed using reference TRBV28 and TRBJ2-1, is DVKVTQSSRYLVKRTGEKVFLECVQDMDHENMFWYRQDPGLGLRLIYFSYDVKMKEKGDIPEGYSVSREKKERFSLILESASTNQTSMYLCASSLGAAGSYNEQFFGPGTRLTVL.

This clonotype was detected many times. The J gene is TRBJ1-5, the V gene TRBV27; the D gene is possibly TRBD1 (6 bases). V was cut by 5 bases and J by 3 bases, with 14 bases left in between. The CDR3 contains 15 residues. Germline CDR1 and CDR2: MNHEY and SMNVEV (reference sequence). The CDR3 loop reads CASSSQGIPNQPQHF. The CDR3 DNA reads as TGTGCCAGCAGTAGCCAGGGGATTCCCAATCAGCCCCAGCATTTT.

In this sample, this clonotype turned up many times. This chain joins TRBV5-1 and TRBJ1-3, with D tentatively TRBD1 (6 bases). The V gene's germline CDR1 is SGHRS and CDR2 YFSETQ. V was pared by 0 bases and J by 0 bases, with 13 bases between. The CDR3 contains 17 residues. The CDR3 nucleotides are TGCGCCAGCAGCTTGGACGGGGGCTGGAGCTCTGGAAACACCATATATTTT. It specifies CASSLDGGWSSGNTIYF.

The sample holds many counts of this clonotype. The chain links TRBV28 to TRBJ2-2; D gene unclear. The CDR3 has 14 amino acids. The V end was cut by 8 bases, the J end by 2 bases, with 12 bases between. Germline assignment: CDR1 MDHEN and CDR2 SYDVKM. CDR3 bases: TGTGCCAGCCGACGGGTACCCAACACCGGGGAGCTGTTTTTT. Translation gives CASRRVPNTGELFF. Based on the CDR3 plus reference TRBV28 and TRBJ2-2, the full variable domain is DVKVTQSSRYLVKRTGEKVFLECVQDMDHENMFWYRQDPGLGLRLIYFSYDVKMKEKGDIPEGYSVSREKKERFSLILESASTNQTSMYLCASRRVPNTGELFFGEGSRLTVL.

This chain joins TRBV24-1 and TRBJ2-4, with D uncertain. Germline V CDR1 and CDR2: KGHDR, SFDVKD. V lost 7 bases, J lost 0 bases, and 15 bases lay in between. The CDR3 has 16 amino acids. The CDR3 sequence: CATRQKTHLAKNIQYF. The CDR3 DNA sequence: TGTGCCACCAGGCAAAAGACCCACCTAGCCAAAAACATTCAGTACTTC.

This clonotype was found many times. The V call is TRBV19, the J call TRBJ2-6; no reliable D call. This CDR3 is built from 15 residues. Germline CDR1 is LNHDA and CDR2 is SQIVND (reference sequence). The V end was cut by 5 bases, the J end by 6 bases, with 14 bases between. CDR3 in DNA: TGTGCCAGTAGTTCCTCGATATGGGAGGCCAACGTCCTGACTTTC. Residues: CASSSSIWEANVLTF.